The clone carrying this T cell receptor beta chain showed up just once. The target antigen is unknown. Germline V lookup: CDR1 SGDLS, CDR2 YYNGEE. Unmatched junction bases numbered 4, after V lost 5 bases and J lost 4 bases. This CDR3 contains 13 residues. Peripheral blood samples and lesional scalp punch biopsies were obtained from alopecia areata patients. Reverse transcribed after extraction, RNA yielded cDNA as the sequencing template. The table came from immunoSEQ multiplex PCR; TCRdb's copy has only in-frame clones and leaves some out. This sample has 150,000 or so clones; 87% occur once, and the top ten carry about 15%. This specimen belongs to a study of CD8+ T cells in alopecia areata. Study details: Patients in the study were on tofacitinib for 6 to 18 months, then off it for 6 months. Study results and caveats: Researchers report lesional scalp, most notably alopecia totalis/universalis, outstripped normal scalp in clonality. Scalp sequencing captures resident alphabeta T cells of normal skin too.

Source: CD8+ T cells sorted from blood, taken at week 0. This clonotype originated in a human donor with alopecia areata. V is TRBV9 and J is TRBJ1-1; TRBD1 agrees at 8 bases. CDR3 bases: TGTGCCAGCAGACAGGGGGAGGGCACTGAAGCTTTCTTT. Translation: CASRQGEGTEAFF.